The 22 T cell receptor beta chains below all came from one sample that was sequenced in a study of T-cell memory formation after mild COVID-19. TCRdb recomputed calls from the 5' RACE reads with MiXCR, one row per CDR3 protein. The repertoire consists of 200,000 to 300,000 distinct CDR3 sequences, with 16% occurring once and the leading ten covering roughly a fifth. The specimen was PBMCs or a T cell subset sorted from them (not recorded which). These TCRs come from a man aged 18-30 years who had mild COVID-19 (a few samples of this study predate the infection). Cell type and time point are not known.

This clonotype was detected a few times. The V and J genes are TRBV7-2 and TRBJ1-1; D perhaps matches TRBD1 (5 bases). V shed 9 bases and J shed 0 bases, with 11 bases lying between them. This CDR3 region has 13 residues. Germline V CDR1 and CDR2: SGHTA, FQGNSA. DNA of the CDR3: TGTGCCAGTACTCTGGGGGTGAACACTGAAGCTTTCTTT. Its translation is CASTLGVNTEAFF.

This chain uses TRBV24-1 with TRBJ1-6, with 9 bases aligning to TRBD1. Germline-derived CDR1 and CDR2 are KGHDR and SFDVKD. CDR3 length: 18 residues. V lost 4 bases, J lost 0 bases, and 6 bases stayed unmatched. The CDR3 DNA is TGTGCCACCAGTGAGGGACAGGGATACAGCTCCTATAATTCACCCCTCCACTTT. Encoded protein: CATSEGQGYSSYNSPLHF.

The rearrangement links TRBV6-2 or TRBV6-3 to TRBJ2-1, with 11 bases fitting TRBD2. J gave up 10 bases and V 6 bases, and 11 bases lay outside the gene matches. CDR1 is MNHEY and CDR2 is SVGEGT in the germline V gene. This CDR3 spans 15 amino acids. The chain's CDR3 is CASRGLAGGLGEQFF. The DNA of the CDR3 is TGTGCCAGCAGAGGCCTAGCGGGGGGTCTAGGAGAGCAGTTCTTC.

This rearrangement joins TRBV7-9 to TRBJ2-5; 12 bases agree with TRBD2. The CDR3 is 15 amino acids. Germline V CDR1 and CDR2: SEHNR, FQNEAQ (reference sequence). With V trimmed by 1 base and J by 5 bases, 2 bases remained unmatched. CDR3 bases: TGTGCCAGCAGCTTAGACCTAGCGGGGGGGGAGACCCAGTACTTC. Amino acids: CASSLDLAGGETQYF.

This chain joins TRBV4-2 and TRBJ1-2; D unclear. The CDR3 runs 15 residues. With 4 bases removed from V and 4 bases from J, the gap between germline ends came to 16 bases. Germline V gene data show CDR1 as LGHNA and CDR2 as YNFKEQ. The CDR3 sequence is CASSRFTGNLYGYTF. The CDR3 DNA reads TGTGCCAGCAGCCGGTTTACCGGGAACCTCTATGGCTACACCTTC.

This clonotype was seen only a few times. J is TRBJ2-5 and V is TRBV20-1; 11 nucleotides match TRBD2. V shed 5 bases, J shed 5 bases, and the junction held 10 bases outside the gene matches. The CDR3 consists of 15 residues. CDR1 and CDR2 from the germline V gene are DFQATT and SNEGSKA (reference sequence). CDR3 residues: CSASLAGVLRETQYF. DNA for the CDR3: TGCAGTGCTTCACTAGCGGGGGTCTTAAGGGAGACCCAGTACTTC.

This clonotype appeared a few times. The genes are TRBV6-1 and TRBJ2-1; TRBD2 aligns across 9 bases. This CDR3 comprises 16 residues. V lost 2 bases to trimming and J lost 2 bases; unmatched junction nucleotides: 4. The germline gives CDR1 MNHNS, CDR2 SASEGT. DNA for the CDR3: TGTGCCAGCAGTGAATACAGCGGGGGGCCCTACAATGAGCAGTTCTTC. Its translation: CASSEYSGGPYNEQFF.

This clonotype was recorded many times. The chain carries TRBV20-1 and TRBJ1-1; 7 bases are shared with TRBD1. The length of the CDR3 is 12 residues. CDR1 and CDR2 (germline): DFQATT, SNEGSKA (reference sequence). Trimming cost V 7 bases and J 1 base; bases outside gene matches: 3. DNA for the CDR3: TGCAGTGTTCGGACAGGGAACACTGAAGCTTTCTTT. Protein product: CSVRTGNTEAFF.

This clonotype was seen ten or more times. The chain uses TRBV28 and TRBJ2-6; D gene uncertain. Trimming stripped 1 base from V and 2 bases from J, with 9 bases between. The CDR3 has 16 residues. Germline V gives CDR1 MDHEN, CDR2 SYDVKM. The CDR3 DNA reads as TGTGCCAGCAGTTTATTAGGTGTTACTGGGGCCAACGTCCTGACTTTC. Protein sequence: CASSLLGVTGANVLTF.

The V gene is TRBV7-2, the J gene TRBJ1-1; D unresolved. V was shortened by 1 base and J by 0 bases, with 12 bases between the two germline ends. CDR3 length equals 16 residues. CDR1 SGHTA and CDR2 FQGNSA come from the germline V gene. CDR3 in amino acids: CASSLGYRTMNTEAFF. The CDR3 nucleotides read TGTGCCAGCAGCTTAGGCTACCGAACTATGAACACTGAAGCTTTCTTT.

The V call is TRBV27, the J call TRBJ1-1, with D perhaps TRBD1 (5 bases). Germline CDR1 reads MNHEY; CDR2 reads SMNVEV (reference sequence). The CDR3 is made up of 13 amino acids. Trimming took 6 bases from V and 7 from J, leaving 15 bases between them. This CDR3 reads CASRIPPGGEAFF. The CDR3 DNA follows: TGTGCCAGCAGGATTCCCCCGGGGGGTGAAGCTTTCTTT.

This clonotype was seen a few times. The chain combines TRBV29-1 with TRBJ1-2, with 9 bases matching TRBD1. After removal of 7 bases from V and 1 base from J, the junction contained 4 bases not matched to a gene. Germline V gene sequence: CDR1 SQVTM, CDR2 ANQGSEA. The CDR3 consists of 13 residues. DNA for the CDR3: TGCAGCGCCGGACAGGGGATTAACTATGGCTACACCTTC. It codes for CSAGQGINYGYTF.

This clonotype was seen a few times. CDR3 in DNA: TGTGCCAGTAGTATACCGGCGGCGGCCCAAGAGACCCAGTACTTC. Encoded protein: CASSIPAAAQETQYF. This chain uses TRBV19 with TRBJ2-5; D is unresolved. Deletions cut 2 bases from V and 1 base from J, with 11 bases between. Germline lookup yields CDR1 LNHDA and CDR2 SQIVND (reference sequence). This CDR3 region has 15 residues. The full variable domain, completed using reference TRBV19 and TRBJ2-5, is DGGITQSPKYLFRKEGQNVTLSCEQNLNHDAMYWYRQDPGQGLRLIYYSQIVNDFQKGDIAEGYSVSREKKESFPLTVTSAQKNPTAFYLCASSIPAAAQETQYFGPGTRLLVL.

This chain connects TRBV6-5 to TRBJ2-2, with D maybe TRBD2 (5 bases). The germline CDR1 and CDR2 sequences are MNHEY and SVGAGI. The CDR3 runs to 15 residues. V was cut by 0 bases and J by 4 bases, with 9 bases left in between. CDR3 region: CASSYSIRGTGELFF. In DNA, the CDR3 is TGTGCCAGCAGTTACTCAATCCGGGGCACCGGGGAGCTGTTTTTT.

V usage is TRBV7-9 and J usage is TRBJ1-4; D is uncertain. Germline-derived CDR1 and CDR2 are SEHNR and FQNEAQ (reference sequence). This CDR3 has 18 residues. Trimming took 0 bases from V and 4 from J, leaving 18 bases between them. The CDR3 DNA reads as TGTGCCAGCAGCTTAGCTTTCCAGGTCAACGGCCTTAATGAAAAACTGTTTTTT. Translating gives CASSLAFQVNGLNEKLFF.

The chain couples TRBV20-1 to TRBJ1-1, with D possibly being TRBD1 (5 bases). CDR3 size: 12 residues. The germline gives CDR1 DFQATT, CDR2 SNEGSKA (reference sequence). Trimming cost V 7 bases and J 10 bases, with 19 bases left between them. CDR3 sequence: CSVPRGLGAAFF. The CDR3 nucleotides are TGCAGTGTGCCTCGGGGACTCGGTGCAGCTTTCTTT.

The chain recombines TRBV11-1 with TRBJ2-2, with 8 bases lining up with TRBD1. Trimming at V came to 4 bases and at J to 5 bases, leaving 9 bases not matched to a gene. The CDR3 spans 16 residues. From germline, CDR1 is SGHAT and CDR2 FQDESV (reference sequence). CDR3 sequence: CASSSPDRGRTGELFF. The CDR3 DNA reads TGTGCCAGCAGCTCACCAGACAGGGGAAGGACCGGGGAGCTGTTTTTT.

The J gene is TRBJ1-6, the V gene TRBV27; D is possibly TRBD1 (6 bases). Germline assignment: CDR1 MNHEY and CDR2 SMNVEV (reference sequence). CDR3 size: 17 residues. Trimming removed 3 bases from V and 7 bases from J, with 19 bases in between. CDR3 DNA: TGTGCCAGCAGTTTTTGGGGGGGCAGGGCGAGAAATTCACCCCTCCACTTT. The encoded protein is CASSFWGGRARNSPLHF.

The chain is built from TRBV5-6 and TRBJ1-2; TRBD1 is a possible D gene (6 bases). The CDR3 is 16 amino acids. Germline CDR1 and CDR2: SGHDT and YYEEEE. The V gene lost 4 bases and the J gene lost 1 base, with 17 bases spanning the gap. The CDR3 nucleotides are TGTGCCAGCAGCCGCCCCGGGGGCAGCTTTAACTATGGCTACACCTTC. It specifies CASSRPGGSFNYGYTF.

CDR3 protein: CASSPIRTLAKNIQYF. The CDR3 DNA is TGTGCCAGCAGCCCAATTCGGACACTAGCCAAAAACATTCAGTACTTC. The chain combines TRBV11-1 with TRBJ2-4; D possibly corresponds to TRBD1 (5 bases). Germline V gene sequence: CDR1 SGHAT, CDR2 FQDESV (reference sequence). The CDR3 is 16 amino acids. With 5 bases removed from V and 0 bases from J, the gap between germline ends came to 14 bases.

This clonotype was seen a few times. The J gene is TRBJ2-7, the V gene TRBV5-1; 7 positions match TRBD2. The CDR3 totals 15 residues. Germline loops: CDR1 SGHRS, CDR2 YFSETQ. The ends lost 4 bases at V and 4 bases at J; junction bases unmatched: 11. For the CDR3, the DNA is TGCGCCAGCAGCCCCGGGGGGAGCGGGGCGTACGAGCAGTACGTC. Protein sequence: CASSPGGSGAYEQYV.

The chain links TRBV12-3 or TRBV12-4 to TRBJ2-4, with D unresolved. The CDR3 loop spans 17 amino acids. V was pared by 5 bases and J by 0 bases, with 17 bases between. In DNA, the CDR3 is TGTGCCAGCAGTCTAGATGGGTGGGGAATAGCCAAAAACATTCAGTACTTC. Its translation is CASSLDGWGIAKNIQYF.